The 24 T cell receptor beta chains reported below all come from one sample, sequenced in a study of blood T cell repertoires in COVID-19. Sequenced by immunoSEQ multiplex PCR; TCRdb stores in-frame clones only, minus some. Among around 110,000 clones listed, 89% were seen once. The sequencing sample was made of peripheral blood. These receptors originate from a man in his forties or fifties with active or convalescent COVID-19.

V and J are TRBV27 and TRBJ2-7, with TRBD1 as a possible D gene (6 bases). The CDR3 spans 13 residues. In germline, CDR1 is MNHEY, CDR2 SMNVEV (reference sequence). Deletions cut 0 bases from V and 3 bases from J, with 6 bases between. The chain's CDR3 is CASSLSDSYEQYF. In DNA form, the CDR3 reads TGTGCCAGCAGTTTATCGGACAGCTACGAGCAGTACTTC.

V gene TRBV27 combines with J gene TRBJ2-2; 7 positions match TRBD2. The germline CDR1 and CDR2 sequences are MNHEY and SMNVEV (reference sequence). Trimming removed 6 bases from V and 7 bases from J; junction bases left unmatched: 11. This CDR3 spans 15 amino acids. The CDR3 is CASSPGLLMGGELFF. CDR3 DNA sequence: TGTGCCAGCAGCCCGGGACTACTTATGGGCGGGGAGCTGTTTTTT.

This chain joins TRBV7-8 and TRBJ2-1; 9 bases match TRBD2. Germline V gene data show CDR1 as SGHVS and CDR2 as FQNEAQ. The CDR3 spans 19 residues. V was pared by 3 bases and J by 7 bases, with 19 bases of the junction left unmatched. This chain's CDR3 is CASSLYVIGPAGGRNEQFF. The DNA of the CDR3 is TGTGCCAGCAGCTTGTACGTCATCGGCCCAGCGGGAGGTAGGAATGAGCAGTTCTTC.

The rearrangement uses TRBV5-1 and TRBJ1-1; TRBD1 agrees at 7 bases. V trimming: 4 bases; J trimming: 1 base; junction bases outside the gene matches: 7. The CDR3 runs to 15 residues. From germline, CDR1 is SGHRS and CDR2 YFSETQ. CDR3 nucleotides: TGCGCCAGCAGCCAAACGACAGGGTGGAACACTGAAGCTTTCTTT. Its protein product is CASSQTTGWNTEAFF.

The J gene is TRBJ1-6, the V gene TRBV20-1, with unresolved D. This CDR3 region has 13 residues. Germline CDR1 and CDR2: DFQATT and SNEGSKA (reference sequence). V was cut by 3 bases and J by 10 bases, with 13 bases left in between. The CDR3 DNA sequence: TGCAGTGCTAGTAGAGACAAGCGGTCACCCCTCCACTTT. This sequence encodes CSASRDKRSPLHF.

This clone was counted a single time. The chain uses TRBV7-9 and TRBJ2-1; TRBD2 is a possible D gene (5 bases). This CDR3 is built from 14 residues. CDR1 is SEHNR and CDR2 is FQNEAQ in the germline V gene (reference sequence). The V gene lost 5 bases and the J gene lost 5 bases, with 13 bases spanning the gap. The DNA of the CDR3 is TGTGCCAGCAGCCCCCCGGACTTTAACAATGAGCAGTTCTTC. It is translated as CASSPPDFNNEQFF.

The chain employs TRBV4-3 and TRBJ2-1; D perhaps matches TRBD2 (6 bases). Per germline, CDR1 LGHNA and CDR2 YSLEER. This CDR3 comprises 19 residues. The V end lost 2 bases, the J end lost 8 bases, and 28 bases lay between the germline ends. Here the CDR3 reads CASSQTPEFLRRAVDEQFF. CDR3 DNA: TGCGCCAGCAGCCAAACCCCCGAGTTTCTTCGGAGGGCCGTGGATGAGCAGTTCTTC.

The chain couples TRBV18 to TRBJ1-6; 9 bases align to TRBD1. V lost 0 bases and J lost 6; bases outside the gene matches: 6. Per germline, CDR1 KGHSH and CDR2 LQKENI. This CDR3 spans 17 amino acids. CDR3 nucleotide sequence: TGTGCCAGCTCACCACCTACAGGGGGCTATTCTAATTCACCCCTCCACTTT. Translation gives CASSPPTGGYSNSPLHF.

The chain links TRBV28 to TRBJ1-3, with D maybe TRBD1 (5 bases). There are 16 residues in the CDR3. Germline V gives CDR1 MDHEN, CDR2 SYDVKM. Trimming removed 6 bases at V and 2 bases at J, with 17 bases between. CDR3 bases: TGTGCCAGCAGCTCCCCTCATGGAGGGGCTGGAAACACCATATATTTT. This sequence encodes CASSSPHGGAGNTIYF.

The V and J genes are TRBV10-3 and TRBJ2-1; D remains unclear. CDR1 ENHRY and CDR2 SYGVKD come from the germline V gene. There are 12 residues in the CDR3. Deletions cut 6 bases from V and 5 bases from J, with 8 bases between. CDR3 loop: CAISRTDNEQFF. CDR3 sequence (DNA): TGTGCCATCAGCCGCACGGACAATGAGCAGTTCTTC.

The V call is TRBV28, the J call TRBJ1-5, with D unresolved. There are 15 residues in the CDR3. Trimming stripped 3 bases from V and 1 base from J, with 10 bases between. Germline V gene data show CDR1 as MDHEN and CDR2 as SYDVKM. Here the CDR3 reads CASSLGHLSNQPQHF. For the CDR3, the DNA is TGTGCCAGCAGTTTGGGCCATCTAAGCAATCAGCCCCAGCATTTT.

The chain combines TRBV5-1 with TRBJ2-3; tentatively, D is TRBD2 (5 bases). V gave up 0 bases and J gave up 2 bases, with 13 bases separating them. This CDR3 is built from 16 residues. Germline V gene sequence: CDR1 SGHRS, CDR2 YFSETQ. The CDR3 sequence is CASSLVGSGYTDTQYF. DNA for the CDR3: TGCGCCAGCAGCTTGGTCGGCAGCGGTTACACAGATACGCAGTATTTT.

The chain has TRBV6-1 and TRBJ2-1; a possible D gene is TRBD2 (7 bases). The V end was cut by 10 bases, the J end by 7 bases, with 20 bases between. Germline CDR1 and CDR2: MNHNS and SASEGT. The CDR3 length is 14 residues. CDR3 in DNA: TGTGCCACCGGGGGAGGGGGATATCGGAATGAGCAGTTCTTC. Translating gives CATGGGGYRNEQFF.

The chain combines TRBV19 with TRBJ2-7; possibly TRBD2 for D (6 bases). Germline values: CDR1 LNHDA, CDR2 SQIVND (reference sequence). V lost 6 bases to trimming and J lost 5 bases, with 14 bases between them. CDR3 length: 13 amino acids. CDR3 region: CASSPVGGDEQYF. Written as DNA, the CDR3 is TGTGCCAGTAGCCCAGTGGGAGGTGACGAGCAGTACTTC. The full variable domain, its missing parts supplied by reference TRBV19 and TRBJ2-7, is DGGITQSPKYLFRKEGQNVTLSCEQNLNHDAMYWYRQDPGQGLRLIYYSQIVNDFQKGDIAEGYSVSREKKESFPLTVTSAQKNPTAFYLCASSPVGGDEQYFGPGTRLTVT.

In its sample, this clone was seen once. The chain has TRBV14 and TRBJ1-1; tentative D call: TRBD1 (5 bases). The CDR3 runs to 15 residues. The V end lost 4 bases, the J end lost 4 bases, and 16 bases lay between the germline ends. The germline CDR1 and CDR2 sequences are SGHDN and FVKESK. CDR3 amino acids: CASSLAQVLGTEAFF. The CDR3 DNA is TGTGCCAGCAGCCTAGCACAGGTGTTGGGCACTGAAGCTTTCTTT.

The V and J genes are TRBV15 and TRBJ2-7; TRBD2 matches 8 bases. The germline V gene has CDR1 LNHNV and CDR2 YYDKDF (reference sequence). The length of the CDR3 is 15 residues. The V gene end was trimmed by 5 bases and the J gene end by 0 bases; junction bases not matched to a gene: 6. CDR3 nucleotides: TGTGCCACCAGCGACGTAGCGGGATCCTCCTACGAGCAGTACTTC. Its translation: CATSDVAGSSYEQYF.

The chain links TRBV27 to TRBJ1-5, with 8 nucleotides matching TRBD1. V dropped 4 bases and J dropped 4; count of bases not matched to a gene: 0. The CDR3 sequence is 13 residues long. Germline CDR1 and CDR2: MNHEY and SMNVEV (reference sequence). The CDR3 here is CASSWDRNQPQHF. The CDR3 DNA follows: TGTGCCAGCAGTTGGGACAGGAATCAGCCCCAGCATTTT.

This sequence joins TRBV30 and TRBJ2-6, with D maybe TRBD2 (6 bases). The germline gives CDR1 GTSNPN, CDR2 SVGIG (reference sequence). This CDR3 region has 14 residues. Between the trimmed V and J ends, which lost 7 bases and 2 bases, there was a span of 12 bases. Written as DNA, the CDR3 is TGTGCCTCTGGCGGGGCTGCTGGGGCCAACGTCCTGACTTTC. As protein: CASGGAAGANVLTF.

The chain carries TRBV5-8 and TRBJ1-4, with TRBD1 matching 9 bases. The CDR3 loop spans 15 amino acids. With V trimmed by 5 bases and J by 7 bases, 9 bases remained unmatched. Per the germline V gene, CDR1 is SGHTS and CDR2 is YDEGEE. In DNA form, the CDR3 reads TGTGCCAGCAGGACCGGACAGGGGACGGGTGAAAAACTGTTTTTT. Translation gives CASRTGQGTGEKLFF.

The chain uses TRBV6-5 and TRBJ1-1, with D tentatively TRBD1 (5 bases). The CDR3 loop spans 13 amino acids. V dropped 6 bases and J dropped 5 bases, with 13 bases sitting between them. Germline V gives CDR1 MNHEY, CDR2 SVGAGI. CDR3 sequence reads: CASRSQGTTEAFF. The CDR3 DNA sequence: TGTGCCAGCAGGTCCCAGGGTACTACTGAAGCTTTCTTT.

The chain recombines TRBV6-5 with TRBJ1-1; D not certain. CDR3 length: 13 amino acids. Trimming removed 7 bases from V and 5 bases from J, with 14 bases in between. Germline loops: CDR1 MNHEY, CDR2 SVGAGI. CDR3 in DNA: TGTGCCAGCACGGGGAAGGTTAATACTGAAGCTTTCTTT. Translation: CASTGKVNTEAFF.

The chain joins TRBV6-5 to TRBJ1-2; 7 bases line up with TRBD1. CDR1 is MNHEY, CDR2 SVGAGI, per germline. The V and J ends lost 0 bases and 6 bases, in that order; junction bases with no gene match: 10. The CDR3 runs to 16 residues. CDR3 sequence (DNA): TGTGCCAGCAGTTACTCTGGGACAGAACCTATAGATGGCTACACCTTC. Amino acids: CASSYSGTEPIDGYTF.

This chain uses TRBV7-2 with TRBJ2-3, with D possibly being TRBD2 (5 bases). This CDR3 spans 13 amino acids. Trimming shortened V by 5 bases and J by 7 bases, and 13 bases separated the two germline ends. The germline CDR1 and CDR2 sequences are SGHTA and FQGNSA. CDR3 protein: CASSPPGLYTQYF. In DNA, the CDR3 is TGTGCCAGCAGCCCCCCGGGGTTGTATACGCAGTATTTT.

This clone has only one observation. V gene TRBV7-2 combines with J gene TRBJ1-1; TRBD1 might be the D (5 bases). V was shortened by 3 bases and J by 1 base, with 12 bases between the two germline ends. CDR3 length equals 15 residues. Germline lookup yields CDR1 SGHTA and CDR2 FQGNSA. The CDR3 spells CASSFRVGPNTEAFF. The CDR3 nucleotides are TGTGCCAGCAGCTTCAGGGTCGGACCGAACACTGAAGCTTTCTTT.